This TCR beta chain was found in a study of cytomegalovirus exposure and HLA in healthy donors. 60 Vbeta and 13 Jbeta primers were used in PCR. TCRdb keeps only in-frame clones here, not all; method: immunoSEQ multiplex PCR. The sample includes roughly 180,000 clones, roughly 80% of them seen just once. Germline-derived CDR1 and CDR2 are MNHEY and SVGAGI. The CDR3 has 14 amino acids. V trimming: 6 bases; J trimming: 7 bases; junction bases outside the gene matches: 8. The TCR originated in a male donor in good health and CMV-seronegative. The chain uses TRBV6-5 and TRBJ1-4; 7 nucleotides align to TRBD1. Sequencing used PBMCs. CDR3 in DNA: TGTGCCAGCAGCCGGGGACAGAGTTTTGAAAAACTGTTTTTT. Translating gives CASSRGQSFEKLFF.